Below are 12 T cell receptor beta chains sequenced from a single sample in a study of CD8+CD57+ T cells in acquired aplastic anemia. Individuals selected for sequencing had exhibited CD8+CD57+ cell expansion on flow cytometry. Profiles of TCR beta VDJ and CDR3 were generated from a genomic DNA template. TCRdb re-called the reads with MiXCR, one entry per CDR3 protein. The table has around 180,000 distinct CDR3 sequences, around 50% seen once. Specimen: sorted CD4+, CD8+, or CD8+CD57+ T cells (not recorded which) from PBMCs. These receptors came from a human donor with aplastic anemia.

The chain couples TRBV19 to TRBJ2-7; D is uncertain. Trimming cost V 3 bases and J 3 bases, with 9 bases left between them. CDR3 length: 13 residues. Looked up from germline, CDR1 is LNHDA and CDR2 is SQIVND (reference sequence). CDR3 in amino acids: CASSIRLDYEQYF. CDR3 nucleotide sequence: TGTGCCAGTAGTATTAGACTCGACTACGAGCAGTACTTC.

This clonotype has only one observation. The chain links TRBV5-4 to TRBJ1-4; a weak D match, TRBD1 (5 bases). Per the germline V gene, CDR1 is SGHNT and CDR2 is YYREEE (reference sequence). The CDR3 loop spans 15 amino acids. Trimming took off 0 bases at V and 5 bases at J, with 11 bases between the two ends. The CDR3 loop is CASSLAGRGNEKLFF. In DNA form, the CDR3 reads TGTGCCAGCAGCTTGGCAGGGCGAGGAAATGAAAAACTGTTTTTT.

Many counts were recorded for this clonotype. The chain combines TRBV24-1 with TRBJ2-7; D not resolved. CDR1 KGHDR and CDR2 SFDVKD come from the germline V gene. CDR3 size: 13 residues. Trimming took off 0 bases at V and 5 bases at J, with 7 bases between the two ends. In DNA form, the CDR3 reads TGTGCCACCAGTGATTTGCCGGGTAACGAGCAGTACTTC. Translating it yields CATSDLPGNEQYF.

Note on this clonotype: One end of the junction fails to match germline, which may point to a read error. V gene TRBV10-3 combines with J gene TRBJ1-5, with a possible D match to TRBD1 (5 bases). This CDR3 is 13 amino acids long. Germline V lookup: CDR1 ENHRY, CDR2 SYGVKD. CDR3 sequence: CASSESGYQPQHF. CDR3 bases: TGTGCCAGCAGTGAATCAGGGTATCAGCCCCAGCATTTT.

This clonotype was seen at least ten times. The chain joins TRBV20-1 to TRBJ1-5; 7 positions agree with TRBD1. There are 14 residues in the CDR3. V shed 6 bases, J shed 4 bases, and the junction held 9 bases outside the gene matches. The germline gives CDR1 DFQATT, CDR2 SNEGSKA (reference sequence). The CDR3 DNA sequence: TGCAGTGCCCGGGCGGGACAGCTTAATCAGCCCCAGCATTTT. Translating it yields CSARAGQLNQPQHF.

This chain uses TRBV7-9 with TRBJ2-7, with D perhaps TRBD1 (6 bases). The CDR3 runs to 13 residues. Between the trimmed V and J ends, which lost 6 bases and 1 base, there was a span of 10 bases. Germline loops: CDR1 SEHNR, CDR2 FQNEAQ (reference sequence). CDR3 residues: CASRSTGSYEQYF. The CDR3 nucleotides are TGTGCCAGCAGAAGCACAGGGTCCTACGAGCAGTACTTC. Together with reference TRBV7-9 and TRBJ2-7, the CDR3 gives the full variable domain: DTGVSQNPRHKITKRGQNVTFRCDPISEHNRLYWYRQTLGQGPEFLTYFQNEAQLEKSRLLSDRFSAERPKGSFSTLEIQRTEQGDSAMYLCASRSTGSYEQYFGPGTRLTVT.

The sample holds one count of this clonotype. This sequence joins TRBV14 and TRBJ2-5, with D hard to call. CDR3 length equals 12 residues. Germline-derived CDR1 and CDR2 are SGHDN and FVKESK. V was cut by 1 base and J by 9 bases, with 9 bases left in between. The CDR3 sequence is CASSQVSGPQYF. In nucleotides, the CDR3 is TGTGCCAGCAGCCAAGTCTCAGGACCCCAGTACTTC.

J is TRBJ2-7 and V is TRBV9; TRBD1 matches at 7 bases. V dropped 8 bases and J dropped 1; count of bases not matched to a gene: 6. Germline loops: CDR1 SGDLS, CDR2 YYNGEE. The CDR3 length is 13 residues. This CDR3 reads CASPQTGSYEQYF. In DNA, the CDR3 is TGTGCCAGTCCCCAGACAGGGTCCTACGAGCAGTACTTC.

CDR3 residues: CASSHEEETQYF. The CDR3 DNA sequence: TGTGCCAGTAGTCATGAGGAGGAGACCCAGTACTTC. The genes are TRBV19 and TRBJ2-5, with unresolved D. The CDR3 contains 12 residues. V was clipped by 5 bases and J by 5 bases, with 9 bases between them. Germline CDR1 LNHDA, CDR2 SQIVND (reference sequence).

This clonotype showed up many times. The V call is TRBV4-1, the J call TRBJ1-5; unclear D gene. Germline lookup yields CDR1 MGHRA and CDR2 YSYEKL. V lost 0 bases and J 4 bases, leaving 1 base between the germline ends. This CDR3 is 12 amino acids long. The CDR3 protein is CASSQDNQPQHF. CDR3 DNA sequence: TGCGCCAGCAGCCAAGATAATCAGCCCCAGCATTTT.

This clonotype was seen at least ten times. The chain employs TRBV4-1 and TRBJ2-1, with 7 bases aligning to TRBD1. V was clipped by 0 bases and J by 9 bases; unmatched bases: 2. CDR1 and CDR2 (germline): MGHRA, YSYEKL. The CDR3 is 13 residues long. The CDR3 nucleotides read TGCGCCAGCAGCCAAGATAGGGGGCGTGAGCAGTTCTTC. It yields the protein CASSQDRGREQFF.

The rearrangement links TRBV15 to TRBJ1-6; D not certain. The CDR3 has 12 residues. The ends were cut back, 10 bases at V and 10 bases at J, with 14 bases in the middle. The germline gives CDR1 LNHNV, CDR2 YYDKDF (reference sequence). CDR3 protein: CASRTGNSPLHF. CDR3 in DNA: TGTGCCAGCCGGACGGGGAACTCACCCCTCCACTTT.